One and the same sample provided the 6 T cell receptor beta chains below, sequenced in a study of blood T cell repertoires in COVID-19. Libraries were prepared by immunoSEQ multiplex PCR; TCRdb keeps only in-frame clonotypes and omits some of them. The table shows under 80,000 clones, with about 86% occurring only once. The specimen was peripheral blood. The receptors derive from a human donor in a cohort sampled during active COVID-19.

The CDR3 nucleotides read TGTGCCAGCAGCGCAGGGGGCGCGGAGTACAATGAGCAGTTCTTC. Translation gives CASSAGGAEYNEQFF. This chain uses TRBV9 with TRBJ2-1; 8 nucleotides align to TRBD1. Germline trimming cut 3 bases from V and 4 bases from J; bases unmatched to any gene: 6. Germline V gives CDR1 SGDLS, CDR2 YYNGEE. The CDR3 sequence is 15 residues long.

This clone was found once. In nucleotides, the CDR3 is TGCGCCAGCAGCCCCCCCCGGACAGGGGGGGACGAGCAGTACTTC. This translates into CASSPPRTGGDEQYF. The gene calls are TRBV4-1 and TRBJ2-7, with 10 nucleotides matching TRBD1. Germline CDR1 MGHRA, CDR2 YSYEKL. This CDR3 spans 15 amino acids. V trimming: 4 bases; J trimming: 5 bases; junction bases outside the gene matches: 8.

The chain links TRBV11-3 to TRBJ2-3; 8 nucleotides line up with TRBD1. The CDR3 spans 15 residues. After removal of 5 bases from V and 4 bases from J, the junction contained 8 bases not matched to a gene. Germline V CDR1 and CDR2: SGHNT, YENEEA. CDR3 nucleotides: TGTGCCAGCAGCCCGACGACAGGGGTGCCAGATACGCAGTATTTT. It codes for CASSPTTGVPDTQYF.

V and J are TRBV9 and TRBJ1-2; 8 bases align to TRBD1. CDR1 is SGDLS, CDR2 YYNGEE, per germline. V was clipped by 3 bases and J by 3 bases; unmatched bases: 4. CDR3 length: 14 residues. CDR3 sequence reads: CASSEQGGHYGYTF. The CDR3 DNA reads TGTGCCAGCAGCGAACAGGGGGGGCACTATGGCTACACCTTC.

J is TRBJ2-7 and V is TRBV29-1, with D tentatively TRBD1 (5 bases). The CDR3 is 13 residues long. V was shortened by 6 bases and J by 2 bases, with 14 bases between the two germline ends. CDR1 is SQVTM, CDR2 ANQGSEA, per germline. The CDR3 bases are TGCAGCGTGTCCCAGGGCCCGACCTACGAGCAGTACTTC. Translating it yields CSVSQGPTYEQYF.

This chain uses TRBV28 with TRBJ2-1; D not certain. Germline CDR1 is MDHEN and CDR2 is SYDVKM. Between the trimmed V and J ends, which lost 3 bases and 7 bases, there was a span of 4 bases. The CDR3 covers 11 residues. The CDR3 is CASSFKNEQFF. Written as DNA, the CDR3 is TGTGCCAGCAGTTTCAAAAATGAGCAGTTCTTC.